This TCR beta chain is drawn from a study of CD8 T cells in Susac syndrome. Study results and caveats: It was acknowledged in the study that its TCR sequencing and HLA analysis involved a relatively small number of individuals.

0.5 to 1 ug RNA was reverse transcribed with random hexamers. The CDR3 of TCR beta was amplified by immunoSEQ multiplex PCR across 54 Vbeta and 13 Jbeta. TCRdb passed the immunoSEQ multiplex PCR reads through MiXCR, listing each CDR3 protein once. The repertoire holds around 300,000 distinct CDR3 sequences, with 70% to 90% as singletons. In the case of this clonotype: Its cognate antigen is unknown.

V shed 5 bases and J shed 7 bases, with 18 bases lying between them. Germline-derived CDR1 and CDR2 are MNHEY and SVGEGT. The CDR3 is 15 residues long. High-throughput TCR beta sequencing covered peripheral CD8+ and CD4+ T cells. TEMRA cells were enriched by FACS, and CD4+ and CD8+ T cells were negatively isolated. The TCR sequence derives from a human donor with multiple sclerosis. The chain is built from TRBV6-2 or TRBV6-3 and TRBJ1-5, with D unresolved. Input material: CD8+ T cells from PBMCs. The CDR3 loop is CASSTPGMEHQPQHF. CDR3 bases: TGTGCCAGCAGTACCCCGGGAATGGAACACCAGCCCCAGCATTTT.